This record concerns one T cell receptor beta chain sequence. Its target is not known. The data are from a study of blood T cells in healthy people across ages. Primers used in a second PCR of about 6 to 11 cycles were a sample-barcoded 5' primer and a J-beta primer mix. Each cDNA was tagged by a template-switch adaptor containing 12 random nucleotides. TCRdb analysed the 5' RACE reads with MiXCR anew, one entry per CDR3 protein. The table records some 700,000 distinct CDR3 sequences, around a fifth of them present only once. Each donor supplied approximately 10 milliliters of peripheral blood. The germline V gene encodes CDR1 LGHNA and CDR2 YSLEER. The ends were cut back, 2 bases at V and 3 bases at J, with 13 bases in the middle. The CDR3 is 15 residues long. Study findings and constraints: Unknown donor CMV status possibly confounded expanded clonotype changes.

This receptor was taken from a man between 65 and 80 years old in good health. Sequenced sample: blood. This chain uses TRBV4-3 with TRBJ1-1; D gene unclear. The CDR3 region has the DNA TGCGCCAGCAGCCAATTAAGGTCGACTTACACTGAAGCTTTCTTT. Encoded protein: CASSQLRSTYTEAFF.